This T cell receptor (beta chain) is drawn from a study of blood T cell repertoires in COVID-19. Study-wide context: Samples came from the United States, Italy and Spain, spanning acute and convalescent COVID-19. Sources were T cells, B-cell-depleted T cells, or PBMCs; the material itself was cDNA or gDNA.

This CDR3 is built from 13 residues. CDR1 is MNHEY, CDR2 SVGAGI, per germline. After removal of 7 bases from V and 3 bases from J, the junction contained 3 bases not matched to a gene. Original processing notes: Amplifying reference gene primers gave estimates of nucleated cell counts. Assay used: immunoSEQ multiplex PCR; TCRdb lists only in-frame clones, some missing. V, J and clone size are those of that table, while D and trimming were read from the DNA. The table lists over 200,000 clones, about 88% of them singletons, with under 4.5% in the top ten. The chain employs TRBV6-5 and TRBJ2-7; the match to TRBD2 covers 10 bases. The sequenced material came from peripheral blood. The clonotype was recovered from a man in his sixties who had recovered from COVID-19. CDR3 sequence: CASTSGGGYEQYF. Written as DNA, the CDR3 is TGTGCCAGCACTAGCGGGGGTGGCTACGAGCAGTACTTC.